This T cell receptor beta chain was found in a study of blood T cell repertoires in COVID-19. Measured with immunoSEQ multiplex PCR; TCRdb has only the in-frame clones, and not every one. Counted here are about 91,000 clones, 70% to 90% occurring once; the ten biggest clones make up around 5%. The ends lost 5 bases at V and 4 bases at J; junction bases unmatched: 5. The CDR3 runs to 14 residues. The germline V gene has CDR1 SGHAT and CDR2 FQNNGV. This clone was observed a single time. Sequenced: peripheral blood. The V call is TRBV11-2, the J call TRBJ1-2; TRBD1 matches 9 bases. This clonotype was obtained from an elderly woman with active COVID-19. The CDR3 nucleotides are TGTGCCAGCAGCCCGGGGGACAGGGTCTATGGCTACACCTTC. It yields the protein CASSPGDRVYGYTF.